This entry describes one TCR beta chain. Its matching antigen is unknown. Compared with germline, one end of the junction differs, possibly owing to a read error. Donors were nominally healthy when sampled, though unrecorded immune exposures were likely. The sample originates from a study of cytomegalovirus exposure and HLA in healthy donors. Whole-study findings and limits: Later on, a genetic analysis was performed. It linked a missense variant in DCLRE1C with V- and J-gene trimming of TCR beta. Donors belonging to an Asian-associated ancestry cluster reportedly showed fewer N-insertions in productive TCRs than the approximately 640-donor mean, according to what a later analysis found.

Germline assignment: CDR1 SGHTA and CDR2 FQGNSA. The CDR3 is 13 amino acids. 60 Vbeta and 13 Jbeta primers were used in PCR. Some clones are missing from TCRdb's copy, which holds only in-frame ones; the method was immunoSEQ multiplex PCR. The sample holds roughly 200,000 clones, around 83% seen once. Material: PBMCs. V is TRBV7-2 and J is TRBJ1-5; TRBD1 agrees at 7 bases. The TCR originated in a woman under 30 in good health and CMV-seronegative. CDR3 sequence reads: CAGSPGGNQPQHF. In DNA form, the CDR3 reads TGTGCCGGCAGCCCAGGGGGTAATCAGCCCCAGCATTTT.